These 18 T cell receptor beta chains originate from one sample sequenced in a study of T cell responses to AZD1222 COVID-19 vaccine. TCRdb's table, derived via immunoSEQ multiplex PCR, lists solely in-frame clones and lacks some. The sample carries more than 95,000 clones, about 90% recorded once. The material sequenced was peripheral blood, taken on day 0 of AZD1222 vaccination. These receptors were obtained from an adult in good health.

On this clone itself: One junction end disagrees with the germline gene, perhaps due to a read error. The V gene is TRBV30, the J gene TRBJ1-1, with a possible D match to TRBD1 (6 bases). The CDR3 is 14 residues long. Germline-derived CDR1 and CDR2 are GTSNPN and SVGIG (reference sequence). The CDR3: CAWRVRYRDTEAFF. The DNA for the CDR3 is TGTGCCTGGAGAGTCAGATACCGGGACACGGAAGCTTTCTTT.

V gene TRBV6-5 combines with J gene TRBJ1-1; 7 bases agree with TRBD1. The junction had 5 bases not matched to a gene; V was cut back by 7 bases and J by 0 bases. The CDR3 totals 14 residues. CDR1 is MNHEY, CDR2 SVGAGI, per germline. The DNA of the CDR3 is TGTGCCAGCAAGATACAGGGGATGAACACTGAAGCTTTCTTT. As protein: CASKIQGMNTEAFF.

The chain uses TRBV18 and TRBJ2-6; D is uncertain. Germline assignment: CDR1 KGHSH and CDR2 LQKENI. The CDR3 is 16 amino acids. V was shortened by 3 bases and J by 1 base, with 10 bases between the two germline ends. CDR3 protein: CASSPLGRSGANVLTF. The CDR3 bases are TGTGCCAGCTCACCTCTAGGACGTTCTGGGGCCAACGTCCTGACTTTC.

The gene calls are TRBV6-1 and TRBJ2-7, with 7 positions matching TRBD1. CDR1 is MNHNS and CDR2 is SASEGT in the germline V gene. The CDR3 sequence is 15 residues long. V shed 3 bases, J shed 5 bases, and the junction held 10 bases outside the gene matches. CDR3: CASSDGTVKADEQYF. Here the CDR3 DNA reads TGTGCCAGCAGTGATGGGACAGTTAAGGCCGACGAGCAGTACTTC.

The chain is built from TRBV6-6 and TRBJ2-3; D ambiguous. Trimming removed 8 bases from V and 2 bases from J, with 17 bases in between. The CDR3 sequence is 15 residues long. Germline V lookup: CDR1 MNHNY, CDR2 SVGAGI (reference sequence). CDR3 bases: TGTGCCAGCGGGGTCGAGGAGCCGTTCACAGATACGCAGTATTTT. Amino acid sequence: CASGVEEPFTDTQYF.

The genes are TRBV18 and TRBJ2-5; a weak D match, TRBD1 (6 bases). Trimming stripped 1 base from V and 4 bases from J, with 13 bases between. CDR1 and CDR2 from the germline V gene are KGHSH and LQKENI. This CDR3 is 15 amino acids long. The CDR3 DNA reads as TGTGCCAGCTCACCACGGAGTTGGGGGCGAGAGACCCAGTACTTC. It translates to CASSPRSWGRETQYF.

The chain joins TRBV27 to TRBJ2-7, with 9 bases aligning to TRBD1. This CDR3 contains 13 residues. Germline V gene data show CDR1 as MNHEY and CDR2 as SMNVEV (reference sequence). Trimming took 7 bases from V and 6 from J; bases not matched to a gene: 7. The CDR3 bases are TGTGCCAGCAACCCACAGGGGGCCGGCGAGCAGTACTTC. Its protein product is CASNPQGAGEQYF.

This rearrangement joins TRBV3-1 (or the pseudogene TRBV3-2) to TRBJ1-3; no clear D gene. V was pared by 0 bases and J by 4 bases, with 10 bases between. This CDR3 comprises 15 residues. CDR1 and CDR2 from the germline V gene are LGHDT and YNNKEL (reference sequence). The CDR3 nucleotides read TGTGCCAGCAGCCAAGACGACTATTCGGGAAACACCATATATTTT. It yields the protein CASSQDDYSGNTIYF.

The V call is TRBV12-3 or TRBV12-4, the J call TRBJ1-1; the D gene is possibly TRBD1 (5 bases). Deletions cut 8 bases from V and 3 bases from J, with 7 bases between. The CDR3 loop spans 11 amino acids. The CDR3 loop is CASGGDTEAFF. The DNA for the CDR3 is TGTGCCAGCGGGGGGGACACTGAAGCTTTCTTT.

The chain uses TRBV14 and TRBJ2-3; weak D call: TRBD2 (5 bases). This CDR3 has 16 amino acids. V was shortened by 2 bases and J by 5 bases, with 17 bases between the two germline ends. Germline CDR1 SGHDN, CDR2 FVKESK. The CDR3 bases are TGTGCCAGCAGCCAATTGCGGTTCAGCGGAGTAGATACGCAGTATTTT. This sequence encodes CASSQLRFSGVDTQYF. The complete variable domain, with remaining parts taken from reference TRBV14 and TRBJ2-3, reads EAGVTQFPSHSVIEKGQTVTLRCDPISGHDNLYWYRRVMGKEIKFLLHFVKESKQDESGMPNNRFLAERTGGTYSTLKVQPAELEDSGVYFCASSQLRFSGVDTQYFGPGTRLTVL.

The chain carries TRBV6-5 and TRBJ1-1; no reliable D call. V was cut by 5 bases and J by 1 base, with 8 bases left in between. There are 13 residues in the CDR3. Germline-derived CDR1 and CDR2 are MNHEY and SVGAGI. In DNA, the CDR3 is TGTGCCAGCAGTCCCAGGAAGAACACTGAAGCTTTCTTT. Translating it yields CASSPRKNTEAFF.

The DNA for the CDR3 is TGTGCCAGCACCGCAGGGAGCAATCAGCCCCAGCATTTT. Its protein is CASTAGSNQPQHF. J is TRBJ1-5 and V is TRBV6-5; tentatively, D is TRBD1 (5 bases). The germline CDR1 and CDR2 sequences are MNHEY and SVGAGI. V lost 7 bases and J lost 1, with 8 bases in between. CDR3 length: 13 residues.

The chain joins TRBV27 to TRBJ1-2; TRBD1 aligns across 8 bases. The V and J ends lost 6 bases and 0 bases, in that order; junction bases with no gene match: 6. This CDR3 is built from 15 residues. Germline V gene data show CDR1 as MNHEY and CDR2 as SMNVEV (reference sequence). The CDR3 DNA reads as TGTGCCAGCAGGGGGACAGGAAAGGCTAACTATGGCTACACCTTC. Translating gives CASRGTGKANYGYTF.

The chain employs TRBV18 and TRBJ2-7; 7 bases align to TRBD1. Germline CDR1 KGHSH, CDR2 LQKENI. The CDR3 is 16 residues long. V shed 5 bases, J shed 5 bases, and the junction held 15 bases outside the gene matches. CDR3: CASSTRPGQQVHEQYF. The CDR3 DNA follows: TGTGCCAGCTCAACTCGACCGGGACAGCAGGTCCACGAGCAGTACTTC.

The rearrangement uses TRBV6-6 and TRBJ2-3; D not resolved. The CDR3 has 15 residues. The germline CDR1 and CDR2 sequences are MNHNY and SVGAGI (reference sequence). Trimming removed 5 bases from V and 2 bases from J, with 14 bases in between. The CDR3 sequence: CASSAPWPDTDTQYF. The CDR3 DNA sequence: TGTGCCAGCAGTGCGCCCTGGCCCGACACAGATACGCAGTATTTT.

The chain joins TRBV7-2 to TRBJ2-5; TRBD2 matches 7 bases. V shed 1 base and J 5 bases; nucleotides not matched to a gene: 10. The CDR3 extends over 16 amino acids. Germline assignment: CDR1 SGHTA and CDR2 FQGNSA. The CDR3 loop is CASSLDGGSVPETQYF. Here the CDR3 DNA reads TGTGCCAGCAGCTTAGACGGCGGGAGTGTCCCCGAGACCCAGTACTTC. The entire variable domain, with the rest obtained from reference TRBV7-2 and TRBJ2-5, is as follows: GAGVSQSPSNKVTEKGKDVELRCDPISGHTALYWYRQSLGQGLEFLIYFQGNSAPDKSGLPSDRFSAERTGGSVSTLTIQRTQQEDSAVYLCASSLDGGSVPETQYFGPGTRLLVL.

The chain carries TRBV2 and TRBJ1-2; possible D gene TRBD1, 6 bases. There are 12 residues in the CDR3. Germline values: CDR1 SNHLY, CDR2 FYNNEI. The ends were cut back, 8 bases at V and 8 bases at J, with 15 bases in the middle. The CDR3 nucleotides read TGTGCCAGCGGGGGCCGGGTAAGCGGCTACACCTTC. Residues: CASGGRVSGYTF.

The chain is built from TRBV7-2 and TRBJ2-7; D gene ambiguous. The V and J ends lost 5 bases and 11 bases respectively, with 16 bases between them. CDR3 length: 12 amino acids. CDR1 is SGHTA, CDR2 FQGNSA, per germline. The CDR3 DNA is TGTGCCAGCAGCCCCGCGGATATGTCAGAGTACTTC. This encodes CASSPADMSEYF.